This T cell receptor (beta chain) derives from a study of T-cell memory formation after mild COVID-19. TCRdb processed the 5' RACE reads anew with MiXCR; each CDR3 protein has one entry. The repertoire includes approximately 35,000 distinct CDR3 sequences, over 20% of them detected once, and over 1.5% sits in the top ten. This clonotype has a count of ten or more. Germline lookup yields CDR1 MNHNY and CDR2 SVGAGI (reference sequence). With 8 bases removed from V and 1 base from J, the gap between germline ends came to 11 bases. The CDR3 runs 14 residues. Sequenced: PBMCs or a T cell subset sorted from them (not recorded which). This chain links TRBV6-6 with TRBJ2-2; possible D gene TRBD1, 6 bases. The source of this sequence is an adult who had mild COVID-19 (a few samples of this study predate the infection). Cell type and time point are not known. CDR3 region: CASSWGQNTGELFF. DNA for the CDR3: TGTGCCAGCTCGTGGGGGCAGAACACCGGGGAGCTGTTTTTT.